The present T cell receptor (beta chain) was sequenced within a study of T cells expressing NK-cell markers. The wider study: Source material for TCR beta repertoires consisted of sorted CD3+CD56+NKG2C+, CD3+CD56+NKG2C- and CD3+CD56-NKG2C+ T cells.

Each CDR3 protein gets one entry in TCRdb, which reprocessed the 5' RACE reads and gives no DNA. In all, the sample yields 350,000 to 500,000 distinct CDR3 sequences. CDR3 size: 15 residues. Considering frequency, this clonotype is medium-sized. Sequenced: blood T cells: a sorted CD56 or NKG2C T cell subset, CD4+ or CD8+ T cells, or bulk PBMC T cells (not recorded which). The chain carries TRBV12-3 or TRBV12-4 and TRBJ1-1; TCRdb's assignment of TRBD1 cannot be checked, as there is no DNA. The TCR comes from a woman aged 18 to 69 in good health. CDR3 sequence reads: CASRSQGSSVTEAFF.